One sample yielded the 14 T cell receptor beta chains listed below, sequenced in a study of CD8+ T cells in alopecia areata. Extraction and reverse transcription of RNA yielded cDNA as the sequencing template. Produced via immunoSEQ multiplex PCR; TCRdb's table is partial and in-frame only. The sample shows 98,000 or so clones, 45% to 60% of them seen only once. Sequencing was done on a sample of NKG2D-low CD8+ T cells sorted from blood. The receptors here all came from a human donor with alopecia areata.

The V gene is TRBV7-9, the J gene TRBJ2-7, with a weak D call TRBD1 (6 bases). The CDR3 contains 12 residues. Germline assignment: CDR1 SEHNR and CDR2 FQNEAQ (reference sequence). The ends were cut back, 5 bases at V and 7 bases at J, with 12 bases in the middle. CDR3 sequence: CASSSHREEQYF. The CDR3 DNA reads TGTGCCAGCAGCAGCCACAGGGAGGAGCAGTACTTC.

This sequence joins TRBV7-2 and TRBJ1-2; D is undetermined. Germline V gives CDR1 SGHTA, CDR2 FQGNSA. This CDR3 has 12 residues. Deletions cut 5 bases from V and 2 bases from J, with 6 bases between. CDR3 in amino acids: CASSADNYGYTF. The CDR3 DNA sequence: TGTGCCAGCAGCGCGGACAACTATGGCTACACCTTC.

The sample holds one count of this clone. V and J are TRBV28 and TRBJ2-2; TRBD2 agrees at 8 bases. This CDR3 region has 19 residues. The germline gives CDR1 MDHEN, CDR2 SYDVKM. The trim removed 3 bases at V and 2 bases at J, leaving 14 bases unmatched. The CDR3 is CASSFLGLRTSLNTGELFF. The CDR3 DNA is TGTGCCAGCAGTTTTCTCGGCCTCCGGACTAGCTTAAACACCGGGGAGCTGTTTTTT.

This clone was seen a single time. The rearrangement links TRBV27 to TRBJ2-1; no clear D. Trimming removed 5 bases at V and 8 bases at J, with 16 bases between. The CDR3 spans 14 residues. Germline CDR1 is MNHEY and CDR2 is SMNVEV (reference sequence). The CDR3 DNA is TGTGCCAGCAGTCGGTCCCGCCGATGGGATGAGCAGTTCTTC. Translation: CASSRSRRWDEQFF.

This chain links TRBV10-3 with TRBJ2-1; TRBD2 agrees at 12 bases. The CDR3 extends over 17 amino acids. Germline loops: CDR1 ENHRY, CDR2 SYGVKD. V dropped 2 bases and J dropped 4; count of bases not matched to a gene: 6. The CDR3 reads CAISERTSGAEYNEQFF. Here the CDR3 DNA reads TGTGCCATCAGTGAGCGGACTAGCGGGGCCGAATACAATGAGCAGTTCTTC.

Only one count was recorded for this clone. The chain recombines TRBV30 with TRBJ1-1; D is uncertain. The CDR3 totals 12 residues. V lost 5 bases to trimming and J lost 0 bases, with 7 bases between them. The germline V gene has CDR1 GTSNPN and CDR2 SVGIG (reference sequence). CDR3 loop: CAWEVMNTEAFF. CDR3 nucleotides: TGTGCCTGGGAGGTCATGAACACTGAAGCTTTCTTT.

V is TRBV5-4 and J is TRBJ2-3, with no clear D. The CDR3 is 13 residues long. Germline assignment: CDR1 SGHNT and CDR2 YYREEE (reference sequence). Trimming pared 4 bases from V and 0 bases from J, leaving 6 bases between. CDR3 DNA: TGTGCCAGCAGCGGAACTAGCACAGATACGCAGTATTTT. It codes for CASSGTSTDTQYF.

This clone was observed a handful of times. This chain's CDR3 is CASSLIWDRQGETQYF. DNA of the CDR3: TGTGCCAGCAGCCTTATATGGGACAGGCAAGGAGAGACCCAGTACTTC. The chain uses TRBV7-9 and TRBJ2-5, with TRBD1 matching 8 bases. From germline, CDR1 is SEHNR and CDR2 FQNEAQ (reference sequence). The CDR3 contains 16 residues. The junction had 12 bases not matched to a gene; V was cut back by 5 bases and J by 4 bases. Full variable domain (missing parts from reference TRBV7-9 and TRBJ2-5): DTGVSQNPRHKITKRGQNVTFRCDPISEHNRLYWYRQTLGQGPEFLTYFQNEAQLEKSRLLSDRFSAERPKGSFSTLEIQRTEQGDSAMYLCASSLIWDRQGETQYFGPGTRLLVL.

This clone was found a few times. This sequence joins TRBV19 and TRBJ2-2; perhaps TRBD1 as D (6 bases). CDR3 size: 13 residues. The germline CDR1 and CDR2 sequences are LNHDA and SQIVND (reference sequence). The V end lost 3 bases, the J end lost 6 bases, and 8 bases lay between the germline ends. CDR3 in amino acids: CASSITGSGELFF. In DNA, the CDR3 is TGTGCCAGTAGTATTACAGGGTCCGGGGAGCTGTTTTTT. Variable domain in full (rest from reference TRBV19 and TRBJ2-2): DGGITQSPKYLFRKEGQNVTLSCEQNLNHDAMYWYRQDPGQGLRLIYYSQIVNDFQKGDIAEGYSVSREKKESFPLTVTSAQKNPTAFYLCASSITGSGELFFGEGSRLTVL.

The chain employs TRBV5-6 and TRBJ2-7; D ambiguous. V was shortened by 0 bases and J by 9 bases, with 13 bases between the two germline ends. CDR1 SGHDT and CDR2 YYEEEE come from the germline V gene. This CDR3 has 13 amino acids. The CDR3 reads CASSLGQTPGQYF. The DNA of the CDR3 is TGTGCCAGCAGCTTGGGTCAGACACCCGGGCAGTACTTC.

This clone was seen only a few times. The chain uses TRBV5-1 and TRBJ2-7; D remains ambiguous. Trimming stripped 0 bases from V and 2 bases from J, with 6 bases between. The CDR3 loop spans 13 amino acids. Germline CDR1 reads SGHRS; CDR2 reads YFSETQ. CDR3 sequence: CASSLGKTYEQYF. CDR3 DNA sequence: TGCGCCAGCAGCTTGGGCAAAACCTACGAGCAGTACTTC. Full variable domain (remainder filled in from reference TRBV5-1 and TRBJ2-7): KAGVTQTPRYLIKTRGQQVTLSCSPISGHRSVSWYQQTPGQGLQFLFEYFSETQRNKGNFPGRFSGRQFSNSRSEMNVSTLELGDSALYLCASSLGKTYEQYFGPGTRLTVT.

This chain connects TRBV30 to TRBJ2-1; 10 nucleotides match TRBD2. V dropped 2 bases and J dropped 7; count of bases not matched to a gene: 5. CDR3 size: 14 residues. Germline V lookup: CDR1 GTSNPN, CDR2 SVGIG (reference sequence). CDR3 nucleotides: TGTGCCTGGAGTCTAGCGGGAGCGGGGAATGAGCAGTTCTTC. Translating gives CAWSLAGAGNEQFF. Full variable domain (missing parts from reference TRBV30 and TRBJ2-1): SQTIHQWPATLVQPVGSPLSLECTVEGTSNPNLYWYRQAAGRGLQLLFYSVGIGQISSEVPQNLSASRPQDRQFILSSKKLLLSDSGFYLCAWSLAGAGNEQFFGPGTRLTVL.

This clone was found a few times. The rearrangement joins TRBV19 to TRBJ1-1; D is uncertain. CDR1 is LNHDA, CDR2 SQIVND, per germline (reference sequence). The length of the CDR3 is 13 residues. The V end was cut by 6 bases, the J end by 5 bases, with 13 bases between. The CDR3 loop reads CASRGKMRTEAFF. The CDR3, as DNA: TGTGCCAGTAGGGGGAAGATGCGGACTGAAGCTTTCTTT.

This clone has more than one count but fewer than ten. The J gene is TRBJ2-3, the V gene TRBV5-1; D is possibly TRBD1 or TRBD2 (6 bases each). The V gene's germline CDR1 is SGHRS and CDR2 YFSETQ. The CDR3 length is 15 residues. With 7 bases removed from V and 0 bases from J, the gap between germline ends came to 15 bases. CDR3 coding DNA: TGCGCCAGCGGCGTGTGGGGGGCGAGCACAGATACGCAGTATTTT. Protein sequence: CASGVWGASTDTQYF.